The rows below give T cell receptor beta chains drawn from one sample of a study of cytotoxic CD8 clonotypes in ibrutinib-treated CLL. TCRdb keeps only in-frame clones here, not all; method: immunoSEQ multiplex PCR. The table records around 130,000 clones, around four fifths of them present only once. Material: PBMCs, obtained after 24 months of ibrutinib treatment. Every receptor here comes from a human donor with chronic lymphocytic leukemia. Each CDR3 is given with its conserved first and last residue. The D gene is left open where the match is weak.

D gene	V gene	J gene	CDR3 protein
TRBD1	TRBV30	TRBJ1-4	CAWSLPPTGGSEKLFF
TRBD2	TRBV30	TRBJ2-5	CAWTEGTSPTETQYF
-	TRBV10-3	TRBJ1-4	CAISPRAGGNLFF
-	TRBV15	TRBJ1-6	CATSGQNNSPLHF
-	TRBV5-5	TRBJ2-7	CASSPQGGGSSYEQYF
-	TRBV19	TRBJ2-5	CASSTDGTGETQYF
TRBD1	TRBV4-3	TRBJ1-4	CASSQVAGTGGPNNEKLFF
TRBD1	TRBV28	TRBJ2-5	CASSPSTGFQETQYF
TRBD1	TRBV5-1	TRBJ1-4	CASSLGTDFATNEKLFF
-	TRBV25-1	TRBJ1-2	CASSANRGGHTGYTF
TRBD1	TRBV15	TRBJ1-4	CATSARDRVKEKLFF
-	TRBV19	TRBJ1-5	CASKTGRGPNQPQHF
-	TRBV6-5	TRBJ2-5	CASSMYRVPQETQYF
-	TRBV27	TRBJ1-1	CASSSHEGGEGAFF
-	TRBV2	TRBJ1-2	CASKRQAYGYTF
-	TRBV9	TRBJ2-5	CASSSRLDQETQYF
-	TRBV5-1	TRBJ2-1	CASSLSSVGYEQFF
-	TRBV19	TRBJ2-6	CATDSGANVLTF
TRBD2	TRBV4-1	TRBJ2-3	CASSQQLAGGPTQYF
-	TRBV19	TRBJ1-1	CASSDLTEAFF
-	TRBV5-1	TRBJ2-2	CASYLTTRVVSGELFF
-	TRBV6-1	TRBJ1-1	CASSISYRDTEAFF
-	TRBV6-5	TRBJ1-2	CASSSTPVPLSDGYTF
-	TRBV7-2	TRBJ2-1	CASSLAAGTYNEQFF
TRBD2	TRBV6-1	TRBJ2-3	CASKGTRRDTQYF
-	TRBV9	TRBJ2-3	CASSVRRTSTDTQYF
-	TRBV7-9	TRBJ2-3	CASSLVGGDTQYF
-	TRBV11-3	TRBJ1-5	CASSLVGSGQPQHF
-	TRBV30	TRBJ1-6	CAWKPMTVKHSPLHF
TRBD1	TRBV4-3	TRBJ2-7	CASSLQGDGAYEQYF
-	TRBV19	TRBJ2-2	CASTGNTGELFF
TRBD1	TRBV18	TRBJ1-1	CASSAQGMNTEAFF
-	TRBV18	TRBJ2-1	CASSPIGQSYNEQFF
-	TRBV18	TRBJ1-4	CASSPSTPLGEKLFF
-	TRBV7-3	TRBJ2-2	CASSLYTNTGELFF
-	TRBV4-2	TRBJ1-2	CASSQARGSNYGYTF
TRBD1	TRBV7-9	TRBJ1-6	CASSLLSAGGTYNSPLHF
TRBD2	TRBV6-1	TRBJ2-5	CASSAGLAGGRQETQYF
-	TRBV7-9	TRBJ2-5	CASSLNRVETQYF
-	TRBV10-3	TRBJ2-1	CAISEFGQGRGNEQFF
-	TRBV5-4	TRBJ2-7	CASSEMVTYEQYF
TRBD1	TRBV4-3	TRBJ1-1	CASSRRQGSTEAFF
TRBD1	TRBV5-8	TRBJ1-4	CASSSPGTAEKLFF